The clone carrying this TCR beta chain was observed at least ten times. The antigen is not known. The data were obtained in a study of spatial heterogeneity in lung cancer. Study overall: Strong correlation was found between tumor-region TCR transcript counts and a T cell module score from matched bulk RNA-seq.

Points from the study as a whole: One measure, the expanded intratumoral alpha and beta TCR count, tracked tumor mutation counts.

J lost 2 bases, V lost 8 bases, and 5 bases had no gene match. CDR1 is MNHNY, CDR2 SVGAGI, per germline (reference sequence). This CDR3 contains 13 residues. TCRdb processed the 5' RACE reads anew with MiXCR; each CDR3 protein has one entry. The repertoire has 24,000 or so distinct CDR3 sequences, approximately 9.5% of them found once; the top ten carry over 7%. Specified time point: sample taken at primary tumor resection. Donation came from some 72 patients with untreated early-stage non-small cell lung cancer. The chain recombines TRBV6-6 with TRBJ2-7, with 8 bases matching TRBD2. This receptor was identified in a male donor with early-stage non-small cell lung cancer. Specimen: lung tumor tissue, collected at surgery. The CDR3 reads CASRLAPTYEQYF. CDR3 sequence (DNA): TGTGCCAGCCGACTAGCGCCCACCTACGAGCAGTACTTC.